This TCR beta chain was profiled in a study of STAT5B mutations in CD4+ large granular lymphocyte leukemia (dated by TCRdb to the early 2020s). The study in broad terms: Among the healthy controls, the CDR3 'QG' motif was associated with a particular HLA allele. The study compared the TCRbeta repertoires of patients with CD4+ T-cell large granular lymphocyte leukemia against the TCRbeta repertoires of healthy blood donors. Flow cytometry on FACSCanto II or FACSVerse showed that the purified fractions were more than 95% pure among lymphocytes.

On this clone: The specificity of this receptor is unknown. Base qualities are not at hand, and no much larger clone is one base apart.

Buffy coats from 37 blood donors, supplied by the Finnish Red Cross blood service, were used as healthy controls. All TCR-sequenced material derived from peripheral blood: patient blood samples and healthy donor buffy coats. Peripheral blood mononuclear cells were isolated by Ficoll-Hypaque gradient centrifugation. Magnetic purification was used to isolate CD4+ cells from the buffy coats of the healthy controls. The Gentra Puregene Cell and Tissue kit was used for genomic DNA extraction, and quantification was performed on a Qubit 2.0 fluorometer. The immunoSEQ assay at survey resolution was applied to genomic DNA for sequencing of TCRbeta rearrangements. The authors' analysis ran thus. In the TCR sequencing data, the lowest productive clonotype frequency that could be detected was 2.59 x 10-5. Analyses included only productive TCRbeta rearrangements, meaning complete and in-frame sequences. Sample clonality was computed as Simpson clonality in the immunoSEQ Analyzer version 3.0. Based on frequency, clones were grouped as very rare, small, medium, large (1-20%) or hyperexpanded (>20%). Generation probabilities were estimated with OLGA 1.2.3, V-gene circos plots were made with VDJtools, specificities were searched in VDJdb, and CDR3 motifs were identified with GLIPH. TCRdb mirrors the immuneACCESS table, restricted to in-frame sequences. Some clones are absent from its copies; in checked studies, under half trace to an unresolved V gene, and the reason for the others is unknown. The V and J calls and clone size were taken over from that table, and D and trimming were inferred from the DNA. The sample records tens of thousands of clones, roughly 76% of which are singletons. The ten largest account for 3.6% of the sample.

The full study reports these points: Main leukemic clonotypes were private to each patient, although 20% to 25% of the main leukemic clonotypes were found at low frequency in the non-leukemic repertoires of other patients. The data were not HLA-matched, and the relatively small sample size could explain the higher clonality seen in CD4+ compared with CD8+ T-LGLL. TRBV06-family usage was enriched among the top patient clones (8/27) compared with healthy controls (2/35). Compared with healthy CD4+ repertoires, CD4-sorted patient repertoires appeared more clonal, and this difference remained even after the putative leukemic clones were removed.

The CDR3 numbers 15 residues from cysteine through phenylalanine. Of all the DNA, just the CDR3 is kept, 45 bases in frame from base 1. CDR1 and CDR2 were assigned from the germline V gene as SQVTM and ANQGSEA. Ends trimmed: V by 3 bases, J by 5 bases; bases unmatched to a gene: 8. The clonotype originates from a human donor in good health. The sequencing sample was made of CD4+ T cells from blood buffy coats. The chain is assembled from TRBV29-1 and TRBJ2-2, with 8 middle bases fitting TRBD1. The nucleotide sequence reads as follows: TGCAGCGTTGAGCTCAGGGGGCGCAATACCGGGGAGCTGTTTTTT. This encodes CSVELRGRNTGELFF.